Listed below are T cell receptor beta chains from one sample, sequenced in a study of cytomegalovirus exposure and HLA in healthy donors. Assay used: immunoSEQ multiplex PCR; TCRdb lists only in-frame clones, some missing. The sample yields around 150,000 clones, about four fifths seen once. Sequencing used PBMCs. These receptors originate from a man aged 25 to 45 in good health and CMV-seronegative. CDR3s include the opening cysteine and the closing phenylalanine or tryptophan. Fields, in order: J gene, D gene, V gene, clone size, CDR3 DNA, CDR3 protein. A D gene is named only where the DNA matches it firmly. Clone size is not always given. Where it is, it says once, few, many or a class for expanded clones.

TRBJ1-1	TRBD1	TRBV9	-	TGTGCCAGCAGCGAGGGACAGGGAGAGACTGAAGCTTTCTTT	CASSEGQGETEAFF
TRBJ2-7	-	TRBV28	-	TGTGCCAGCAGTTTATCCGACAGGCCCCTCGAGCAGTACTTC	CASSLSDRPLEQYF
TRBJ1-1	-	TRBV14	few	TGTGCCAGCAGCCTTCTGGGGGGCACTGAAGCTTTCTTT	CASSLLGGTEAFF
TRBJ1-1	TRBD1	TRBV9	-	TGTGCCAGCAGCGCCGGACAGGGACTCACTGAAGCTTTCTTT	CASSAGQGLTEAFF
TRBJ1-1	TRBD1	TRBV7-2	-	TGTGCCAGCAGCCGCGACAGGGTGGTTGAAGCTTTCTTT	CASSRDRVVEAFF
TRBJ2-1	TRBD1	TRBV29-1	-	TGCAGCGTCCCTGGGACAGGGTCTTACAATGAGCAGTTCTTC	CSVPGTGSYNEQFF
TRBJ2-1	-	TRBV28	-	TGTGCCAGCAGTCCCCCTGGCAGGGTTGTATACAATGAGCAGTTCTTC	CASSPPGRVVYNEQFF
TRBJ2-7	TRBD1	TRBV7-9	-	TGTGCCAGCAGCTCCTCCGGGACAGGTTCCTACGAGCAGTACTTC	CASSSSGTGSYEQYF
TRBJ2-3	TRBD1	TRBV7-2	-	TGTGCCAGCAGCCTAGAGGGCAGGGGGACGACAGATACGCAGTATTTT	CASSLEGRGTTDTQYF
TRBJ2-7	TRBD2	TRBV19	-	TGTGCCAGTAGTCTCTCCGGGAGGATTTACGAGCAGTACTTC	CASSLSGRIYEQYF
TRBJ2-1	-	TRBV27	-	TGTGCCAGCAGTCCGATGGTGACAGGCCCCTTTAGCAATGAGCAGTTCTTC	CASSPMVTGPFSNEQFF
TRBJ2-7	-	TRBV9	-	TGTGCCAGCAGCGTAGGTGGCGGGTACTACGAGCAGTACTTC	CASSVGGGYYEQYF
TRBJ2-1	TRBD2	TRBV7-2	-	TGTGCCAGCAGCGAAAGCGGGACCGCCTACAATGAGCAGTTCTTC	CASSESGTAYNEQFF
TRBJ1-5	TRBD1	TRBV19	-	TGTGCCAGTAGTCCCAGGGGGTATGGTCAGCCCCAGCATTTT	CASSPRGYGQPQHF
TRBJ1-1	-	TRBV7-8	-	TGTGCCAGCAGCCCTAGAAACCGTCTAAGATCGACTGAAGCTTTCTTT	CASSPRNRLRSTEAFF
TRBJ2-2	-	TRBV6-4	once	TGTGCCAGCAGTGACGGGGCCACCGGGGAGCTGTTTTTT	CASSDGATGELFF
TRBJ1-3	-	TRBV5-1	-	TGCGCCAGCAGCTCCCTAGGGGGGGGGCTTGGAAACACCATATATTTT	CASSSLGGGLGNTIYF
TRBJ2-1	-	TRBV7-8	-	TGTGCCAGCAGCCCAACCAGACTCGAACTTTTGGACAATGAGCAGTTCTTC	CASSPTRLELLDNEQFF
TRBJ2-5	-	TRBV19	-	TGTGCCAGTAGCACTAGTCGGCAAGAGACCCAGTACTTC	CASSTSRQETQYF
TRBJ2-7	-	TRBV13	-	TGTGCCAGCAGCCCCCTAACCTACGAGCAGTACTTC	CASSPLTYEQYF
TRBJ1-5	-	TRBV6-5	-	TGTGCCAGCAGTTACTCACATGGTAGCAATCAGCCCCAGCATTTT	CASSYSHGSNQPQHF
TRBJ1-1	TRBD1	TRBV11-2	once	TGTGCCAGCACCCTTCCCGCAGGGGGGAACACTGAAGCTTTCTTT	CASTLPAGGNTEAFF